Sequencing of this T cell receptor beta chain was carried out in a study of shared T cell receptors in the human thymus. CDR1 MNHEY and CDR2 SVGAGI come from the germline V gene. The V gene end was trimmed by 6 bases and the J gene end by 2 bases; junction bases not matched to a gene: 5. The CDR3 covers 14 residues. Data came from immunoSEQ multiplex PCR; TCRdb stores just in-frame clones and leaves some out. The table includes roughly 660,000 clones, approximately 88% detected once. These same records also appear under a second study, on human thymus T cells. That source adds: Obtained as resections during corrective heart surgery, the thymus tissue was then studied.

The J gene is TRBJ2-3, the V gene TRBV6-5, with 7 bases fitting TRBD2. The sequence derives from a boy less than two years old with a congenital heart defect. Input material: thymocytes. In nucleotides, the CDR3 is TGTGCCAGCAGCCCTAGCGGCTTCACAGATACGCAGTATTTT. Residues: CASSPSGFTDTQYF.